Detailed here is one T cell receptor beta chain. What it binds is unknown. Profiling relied on immunoSEQ multiplex PCR, and the TCRdb table lists in-frame clones only, not all of them. This table has roughly 72,000 clones, around 84% appearing once. These data originate in a study of T cell responses to AZD1222 COVID-19 vaccine. Study-level points and caveats: Only 5 or 6 people who got AZD1222 tested seropositive at baseline. Spike-wide vaccine-associated CD4 TCRs dominated at 160-218 and 743-854.

Specimen: peripheral blood, collected on day 0 of AZD1222 vaccination. This clonotype was sampled from an adult in good health.

As DNA, the CDR3 is TGTGCCAGCAGTTACTCGGCGGGGGGAGGAATCGGGGAGCTGTTTTTT. Its translation: CASSYSAGGGIGELFF. The genes are TRBV6-5 and TRBJ2-2; 8 bases line up with TRBD2. The CDR3 loop spans 16 amino acids. CDR1 is MNHEY, CDR2 SVGAGI, per germline. Trimming at V came to 0 bases and at J to 7 bases, leaving 7 bases not matched to a gene.